The text below deals with one TCR beta chain. Its recognized antigen is unknown. No base quality information exists; no much larger clone differs at one position. The record originates from a study of blood T cell repertoires in COVID-19 (dated by TCRdb to 2018 to 2021). As for the study more broadly: Collaborator samples came from the United States, Italy and Spain and covered acute and convalescent phases of COVID-19. The material from the prospective study consisted of cDNA or gDNA derived from T cells, B-cell-depleted T cells, or PBMCs. The dataset comprised deeply sampled blood TCRbeta repertoires from subjects exposed to, actively infected with, or recovered from COVID-19. A freely available public database, intended as a resource for researchers studying the immune response to SARS-CoV-2, is where the repertoires were released. Samples came from the ongoing ImmuneRACE study (first 160 participants) plus 1,254 subjects from 6 global collaborators. A de-identified subject ID, COVID-19 status, age in years and sex were almost always included in the sample metadata. Where HLA class I and class II types were available, the types were taken from metadata supplied by the sample provider, not from assay-based typing.

The immunoSEQ Assay, a bias-controlled multiplex PCR, was used to amplify TCRbeta CDR3 regions from genomic DNA. The authors' pipeline ran thus. Nucleated cell counts per sample were estimated from amplification of reference gene primers within the assay. Sequence reads were collapsed and filtered to measure the absolute abundance of every unique TCRbeta CDR3 rearrangement. Productive Simpson clonality was computed per sample as the square root of Simpson's diversity index over productive rearrangements. TCRdb mirrors the immuneACCESS table, restricted to in-frame sequences. Some clones are absent from its copies; in checked studies, under half trace to an unresolved V gene, and the reason for the others is unknown. Clonal size and the V and J genes are those of that table, whereas D and trimming came from the DNA. Within this sample are around 340,000 clones, with 86% of them counted one time only. 7.1% of the sample comes from the top ten.

The germline V end is reduced by 4 bases and the J end by 5 bases; junction bases left unmatched: 11. Via the germline V gene, CDR1 is SGHRS and CDR2 YFSETQ. The CDR3 runs 15 amino acids, cysteine and phenylalanine included. The kept DNA is CDR3 alone, 45 bases in frame from the first base. The study at large found these results: The quantity of clinical and demographic metadata differed by source and by participant and was supplied without curation.

At one collaborating source in Seattle, patients were enrolled during active infection and were followed longitudinally through the course of disease. Collaborating institutions collected whole blood in K2EDTA tubes following their own protocols. For TCRbeta analysis, collaborators shipped samples as frozen whole blood, isolated PBMCs, or DNA extracted from either of those sample types. In this chain, TRBV5-1 is recombined with TRBJ2-7; 8 bases in the junction line up with TRBD1. This sequence originates from a woman aged 60-70 years with COVID-19, enrolled during active disease. Sequencing input: peripheral blood. The DNA sequence is TGCGCCAGCAGCACCCAGGGGGCTCCTTTTAACGAGCAGTACTTC. The resulting protein is CASSTQGAPFNEQYF.